This T cell receptor (beta chain) was obtained from a study of blood T cells in healthy people across ages. A second about 6 to 11 cycle PCR used barcoded and J-beta primers. Each of the cDNA molecules was tagged by a template-switch adaptor with 12 random nucleotides. TCRdb used MiXCR to reprocess the 5' RACE reads, holding one entry per CDR3 protein. Altogether under 950,000 distinct CDR3 sequences are present, 20% to 25% being singletons, with the ten largest covering 22%. This CDR3 is 15 amino acids long. CDR1 is MNHNS, CDR2 SASEGT, per germline. J lost 1 base, V lost 6 bases, and 6 bases had no gene match.

The sequenced sample consisted of blood. The chain links TRBV6-1 to TRBJ1-5, with TRBD1 matching 7 bases. The TCR comes from a man in his 70s in good health. As DNA, the CDR3 is TGTGCCAGCAGCCCAACAGGGGACAGCAATCAGCCCCAGCATTTT. Its protein is CASSPTGDSNQPQHF.